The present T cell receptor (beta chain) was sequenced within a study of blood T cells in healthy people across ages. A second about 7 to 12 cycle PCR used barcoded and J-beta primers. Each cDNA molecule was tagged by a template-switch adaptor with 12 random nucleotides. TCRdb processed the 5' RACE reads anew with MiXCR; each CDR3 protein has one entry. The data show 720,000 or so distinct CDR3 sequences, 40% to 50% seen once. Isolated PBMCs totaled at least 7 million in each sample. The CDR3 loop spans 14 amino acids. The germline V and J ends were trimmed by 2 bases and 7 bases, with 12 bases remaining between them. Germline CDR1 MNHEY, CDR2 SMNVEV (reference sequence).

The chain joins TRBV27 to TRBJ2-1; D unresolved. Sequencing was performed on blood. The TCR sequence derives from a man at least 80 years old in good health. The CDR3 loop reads CASSLGTPGNEQFF. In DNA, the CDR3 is TGTGCCAGCAGTTTAGGAACCCCTGGGAATGAGCAGTTCTTC.